One TCR beta chain is described in this entry. What it binds is not known. This CDR3 is 16 amino acids long. The V gene lost 5 bases and the J gene lost 0 bases, with 13 bases spanning the gap. Germline CDR1 and CDR2: LGHNA and YSLEER. Measured with immunoSEQ multiplex PCR; TCRdb has only the in-frame clones, and not every one. Of 15,000 to 20,000 clones listed, less than 85% are singletons. Sorted subsets were CFSE-labeled and cultured approximately 5 days with allogeneic dendritic cells. Naive CD45RA+ and memory CD45RO+ CD4+ or CD8+ T cells were FACS-sorted. The data were obtained in a study of regulatory dendritic cells for organ transplantation. Study as a whole: Dendritic cell cultures received LPS on day 6.

General study points: Memory T cells were less diverse than naive, with memory CD8+ most oligoclonal.

Sequences were obtained from memory CD4+ T cells from blood cultured with regulatory dendritic cells. Stated subset: CD45RO+ memory T cells. This sequence was found in a human donor in good health. The chain recombines TRBV4-3 with TRBJ1-4, with a possible D match to TRBD1 (6 bases). CDR3 in amino acids: CASSSWGGATNEKLFF. DNA of the CDR3: TGCGCCAGCAGCTCCTGGGGGGGCGCAACTAATGAAAAACTGTTTTTT.